This entry features one T cell receptor beta chain sequence. No antigen is known for it. The protocol was immunoSEQ multiplex PCR, while the TCRdb copy is restricted to in-frame clones and leaves out a portion. The data contain 25,000 to 30,000 clones, roughly 82% of them singletons. The CDR3 sequence is 14 residues long. CDR1 is MGHDK, CDR2 SYGVNS, per germline. Trimming stripped 1 base from V and 4 bases from J, with 10 bases between. This entry is derived from a study of a mutant IDH1 vaccine in newly diagnosed glioma. Study at large: Treated individuals were around 60% male and approximately 38% female, averaging 40.4 years of age. Previous care, which was radiotherapy, temozolomide, or both, most often involved both. The study held visit V12 at week 35 and visit V13 at week 47.

Specified time point: week 35, safety follow-up. The investigators gave 300 ug of mutant IDH1 20-mer peptide in each vaccine dose, together with topical imiquimod. The rearrangement links TRBV25-1 to TRBJ1-2, with D maybe TRBD1 (5 bases). The receptor was isolated from a man aged 50 or older with glioma. Material: PBMCs, obtained from a glioma patient whose treatment included an IDH1 peptide vaccine. In DNA form, the CDR3 reads TGTGCCAGCAGTGAATTGGGGGGGATCTATGGCTACACCTTC. Its translation is CASSELGGIYGYTF.